Below, one T cell receptor beta chain is given with its context. Antigen specificity is unknown. This sample was included in a study of Graves' ophthalmopathy and Graves' hyperthyroidism. General study points: In blood, most expanded thyroid clonotypes above 0.001 frequency were also detected.

From RNA, the CDR3 regions of TCR beta chains were amplified and sequenced. Second-round multiplex PCR came after first-round RT-PCR with HTBI primers. TCRdb analysed the multiplex PCR reads with MiXCR anew, one entry per CDR3 protein. The sample yields about 600,000 distinct CDR3 sequences, approximately 35% seen once. The germline V gene has CDR1 DFQATT and CDR2 SNEGSKA (reference sequence). The ends lost 0 bases at V and 1 base at J; junction bases unmatched: 8. This CDR3 contains 16 residues. The V gene is TRBV20-1, the J gene TRBJ2-5; TRBD1 agrees at 7 bases. The receptor's source is an adult man with Graves' hyperthyroidism. What was sequenced was peripheral blood or thyroid tissue (not recorded which). The CDR3 region has the DNA TGCAGTGCTAGAGATCAAGTTCGGGACAGCCAAGAGACCCAGTACTTC. Translating gives CSARDQVRDSQETQYF.